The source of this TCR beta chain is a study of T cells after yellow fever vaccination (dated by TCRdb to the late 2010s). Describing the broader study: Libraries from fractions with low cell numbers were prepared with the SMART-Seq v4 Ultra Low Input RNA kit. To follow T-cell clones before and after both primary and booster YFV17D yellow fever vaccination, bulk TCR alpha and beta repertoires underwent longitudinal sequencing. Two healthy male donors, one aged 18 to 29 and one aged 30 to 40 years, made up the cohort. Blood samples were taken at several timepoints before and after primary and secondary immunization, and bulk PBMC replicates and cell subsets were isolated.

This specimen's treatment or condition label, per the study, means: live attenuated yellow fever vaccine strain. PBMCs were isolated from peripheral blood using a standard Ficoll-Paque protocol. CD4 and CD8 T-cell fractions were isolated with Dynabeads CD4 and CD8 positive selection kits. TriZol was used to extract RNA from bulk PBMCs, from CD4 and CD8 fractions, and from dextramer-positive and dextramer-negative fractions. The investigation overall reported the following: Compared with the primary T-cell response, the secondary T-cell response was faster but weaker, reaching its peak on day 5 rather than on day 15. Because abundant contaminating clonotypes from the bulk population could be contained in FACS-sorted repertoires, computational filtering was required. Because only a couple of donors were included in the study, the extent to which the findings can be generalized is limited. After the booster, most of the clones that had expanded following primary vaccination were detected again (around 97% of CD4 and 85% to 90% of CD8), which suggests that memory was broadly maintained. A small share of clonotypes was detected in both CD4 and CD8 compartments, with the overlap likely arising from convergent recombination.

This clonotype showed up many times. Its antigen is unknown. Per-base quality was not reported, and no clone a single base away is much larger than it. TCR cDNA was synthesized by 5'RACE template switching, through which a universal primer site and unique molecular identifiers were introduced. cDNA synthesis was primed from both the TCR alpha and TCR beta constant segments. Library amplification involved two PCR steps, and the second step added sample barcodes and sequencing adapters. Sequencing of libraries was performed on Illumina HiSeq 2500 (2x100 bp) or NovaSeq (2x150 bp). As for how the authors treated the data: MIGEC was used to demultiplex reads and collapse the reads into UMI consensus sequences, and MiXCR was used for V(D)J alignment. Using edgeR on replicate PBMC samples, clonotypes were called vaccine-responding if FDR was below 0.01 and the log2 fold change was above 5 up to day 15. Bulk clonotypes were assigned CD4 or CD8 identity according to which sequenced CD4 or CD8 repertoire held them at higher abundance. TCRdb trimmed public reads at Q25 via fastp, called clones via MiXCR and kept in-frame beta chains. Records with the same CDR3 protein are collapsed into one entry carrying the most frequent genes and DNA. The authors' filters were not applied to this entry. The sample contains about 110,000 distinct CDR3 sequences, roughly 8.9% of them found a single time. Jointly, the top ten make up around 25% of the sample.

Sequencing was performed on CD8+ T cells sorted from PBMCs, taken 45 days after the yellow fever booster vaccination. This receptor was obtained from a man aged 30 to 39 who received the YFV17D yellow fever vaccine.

The bases are TGTGCCAGCAGCCATGAACTAGTTGTGGAGACCCAGTACTTC. This sequence encodes CASSHELVVETQYF. The V and J genes are TRBV7-9 and TRBJ2-5; a tentative D call is TRBD2 (5 bases match). CDR1 and CDR2, looked up from the germline V gene (reference sequence), are SEHNR and FQNEAQ. From the cysteine through the phenylalanine, the CDR3 covers 14 amino acids. The kept DNA is CDR3 alone, 42 bases in frame from the first base. V drops 5 bases and J drops 5 bases, leaving 15 bases in between.